The clone carrying this T cell receptor beta chain was detected many times. Its antigen remains unidentified. These data belong to a study of identical twins. All donors were healthy, and all were Caucasian. MiXCR was run by TCRdb on the 5' RACE reads, yielding one entry per CDR3 protein. In the table there are roughly 290,000 distinct CDR3 sequences, roughly 9% of which are singletons. Per germline, CDR1 LNHNV and CDR2 YYDKDF (reference sequence). This CDR3 contains 18 residues. Trimming at V came to 3 bases and at J to 7 bases, leaving 16 bases not matched to a gene. Findings and caveats of the study: Models underestimated out-of-frame TCR alpha sharing in monozygotic twins.

A further study also used this sample, focusing on yellow fever vaccine responses in identical twins. Per that paper: Reportedly, the T cell response mounted by twins to vaccine seemed partly convergent, partly personalized.

The sequence was collected from a woman aged 18 to 35 in good health. The gene calls are TRBV15 and TRBJ2-1; 9 nucleotides agree with TRBD2. The sequencing sample was made of CD8+ T cells sorted from blood. CDR3 in amino acids: CATSSPSAGTSRGNEQFF. CDR3 DNA: TGTGCCACCAGCAGTCCCAGCGCAGGGACTAGCCGTGGGAATGAGCAGTTCTTC.